This TCR beta chain was documented in a study of blood T cell repertoires in COVID-19. Turning to the study itself: Samples came from the United States, Italy and Spain, spanning acute and convalescent COVID-19.

Repertoires were generated with immunoSEQ multiplex PCR, while TCRdb's copy carries only in-frame clones and drops some. The table includes 150,000 to 200,000 clones, over 80% detected once. The CDR3 length is 13 residues. Trimming pared 5 bases from V and 2 bases from J, leaving 10 bases between. The specimen was PBMCs or T cells enriched from blood (not recorded which). The receptor was isolated from a woman aged 25 to 39 who had been exposed to COVID-19. This sequence joins TRBV12-3 or TRBV12-4 and TRBJ2-7, with a weak D call TRBD1 (6 bases). The CDR3 loop is CASSIWDTYEQYF. CDR3 bases: TGTGCCAGCAGTATATGGGACACCTACGAGCAGTACTTC.